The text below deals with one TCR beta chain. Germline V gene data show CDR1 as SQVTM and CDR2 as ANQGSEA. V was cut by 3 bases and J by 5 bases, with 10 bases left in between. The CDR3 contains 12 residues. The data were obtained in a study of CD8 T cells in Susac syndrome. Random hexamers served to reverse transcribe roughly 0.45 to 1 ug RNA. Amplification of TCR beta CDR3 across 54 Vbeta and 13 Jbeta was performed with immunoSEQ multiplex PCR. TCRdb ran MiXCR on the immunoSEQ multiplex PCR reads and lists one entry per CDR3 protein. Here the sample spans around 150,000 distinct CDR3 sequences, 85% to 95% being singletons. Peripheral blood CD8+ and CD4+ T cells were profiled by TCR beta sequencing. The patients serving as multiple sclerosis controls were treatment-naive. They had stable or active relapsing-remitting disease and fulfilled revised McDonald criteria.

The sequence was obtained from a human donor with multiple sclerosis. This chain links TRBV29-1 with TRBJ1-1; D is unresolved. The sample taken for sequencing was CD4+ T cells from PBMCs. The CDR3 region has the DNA TGCAGCGTTGAGGAGGGCTGGACTGAAGCTTTCTTT. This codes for CSVEEGWTEAFF.